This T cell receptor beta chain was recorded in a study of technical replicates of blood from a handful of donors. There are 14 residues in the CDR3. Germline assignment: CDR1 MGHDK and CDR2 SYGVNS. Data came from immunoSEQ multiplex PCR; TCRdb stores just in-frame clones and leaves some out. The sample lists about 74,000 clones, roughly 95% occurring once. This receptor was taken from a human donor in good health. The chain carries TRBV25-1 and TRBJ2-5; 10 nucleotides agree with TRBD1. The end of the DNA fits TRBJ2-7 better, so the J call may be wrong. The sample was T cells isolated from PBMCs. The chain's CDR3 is CASSAGTGDYEQYF. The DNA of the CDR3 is TGTGCCAGCAGTGCCGGGACAGGGGACTACGAGCAGTACTTC.